This T cell receptor beta chain was profiled in a study of blood T cell repertoires in COVID-19. For the study at large: Acute and convalescent COVID-19 samples came from the United States, Italy and Spain. Sources were T cells, B-cell-depleted T cells, or PBMCs; the material itself was cDNA or gDNA.

Source study methods: It was from reference gene primer amplification that nucleated cell counts were estimated. The table came from immunoSEQ multiplex PCR; TCRdb's copy has only in-frame clones and leaves some out. V, J and clone size derive from that table, while D and trimming were established from the DNA sequence. The sample has 90,000 to 140,000 clones; about four fifths are singletons. V was pared by 6 bases and J by 4 bases, with 3 bases of the junction left unmatched. Germline CDR1 LNHDA, CDR2 SQIVND (reference sequence). This CDR3 has 13 amino acids. The sequence came from an elderly woman with acute or convalescent COVID-19. The V and J genes are TRBV19 and TRBJ1-5; 7 bases align to TRBD1. Sequenced input: peripheral blood. This CDR3 reads CASRHRGNQPQHF. Here the CDR3 DNA reads TGTGCCAGTAGACACAGGGGAAATCAGCCCCAGCATTTT.